This T cell receptor beta chain is drawn from a study of blood T cell repertoires in COVID-19. As for the study in general: The United States, Italy and Spain supplied acute and convalescent COVID-19 samples. Sample material is recorded as cDNA or gDNA derived from T cells, B-cell-depleted T cells, or PBMCs.

Authors' methods: Estimates of nucleated cell counts were drawn from the amplification of reference gene primers. Here immunoSEQ multiplex PCR was the method, and the copy in TCRdb shows in-frame clones only, minus some. The V and J calls and clone size were taken over from that table, and D and trimming were inferred from the DNA. Of roughly 340,000 clones in the sample, more than 70% were seen once. This TCR was recovered from a woman aged 70-85 years with COVID-19, enrolled during active disease. Sequenced material: peripheral blood.

CDR3 nucleotide sequence: TGCGCCAGCAGCCAAGATTCAGGGGCGGGGGAGCTGTTTTTT. Translated, it gives CASSQDSGAGELFF. The rearrangement joins TRBV4-3 to TRBJ2-2; tentative D call: TRBD1 (6 bases). This CDR3 has 14 amino acids. The germline gives CDR1 LGHNA, CDR2 YSLEER. The V end lost 0 bases, the J end lost 8 bases, and 10 bases lay between the germline ends.